The source of this TCR beta chain is a study of shared clonotypes between healthy human individuals (TCRdb year 2020). Background on the whole study: The cohort comprised two women and a few men aged 18 to 49 years. Per donor, three plates each were used for CD4 naive and CD4 memory, two for CD8 naive, and one for CD8 memory. Each donor's leukapheresis produced roughly between about 0.9 and 9.5 billion PBMCs. To increase sequencing depth and limit assay-specific biases, TCR repertoire library preparation and sequencing were carried out by different laboratories using diverse techniques. Blood TCR repertoires of about 5 healthy adults were deeply sequenced to estimate repertoire size and the extent of clonotype sharing between individuals. Results and caveats for the whole study, not just this receptor: When a few donors were compared, the shared fraction of clonotypes was approximately 5% for naive CD4, around 4% for naive CD8, 2% to 2.5% for memory CD4, and 0.35% to 0.5% for memory CD8. Rarefaction of sorted-subset datasets indicated incomplete sequencing despite the large sequencing depth. Based on pairwise subsampling, the degree of clonotype sharing among donors was expected to be affected by sequencing depth. Compared with non-shared clonotypes, clonotypes shared by all four sorted-subset donors had higher generation probabilities. Naive subsets generally had larger estimated clonotype richness than memory subsets. Because the study included only a small number of donors, the genetic and exposure-history diversity represented was limited. Sampling was limited to blood, and TCR repertoires in tissue likely differ from TCR repertoires in blood.

CD8 naive samples were CD45RO-negative cells positively selected for CCR7, giving a CD45RA+CCR7+ population that excluded TemRA cells. Healthy HIV-negative adults with no recently reported acute infections or vaccinations were included as donors. Only Caucasian adults living in Nashville, Tennessee, USA were represented among the donors. Blood was collected by leukapheresis, and PBMCs were isolated by Ficoll-Histopaque density gradient centrifugation and then cryopreserved in liquid nitrogen vapor phase. Purity and quantity of every magnetically sorted T cell population were checked by analytical flow cytometry. Each sorted fraction had its genomic DNA isolated and then quantified by UV absorbance on a Nanodrop 2000c. V is trimmed back by 0 bases and J by 3 bases, and the junction contains 4 bases that no gene match accounts for. In the germline V gene, CDR1 corresponds to SGHRS and CDR2 to YFSETQ. The CDR3 has 15 amino acids, counting the end cysteine and phenylalanine. Only the CDR3 region is kept as DNA, spanning 45 bases read in frame from base 1.

TCR CDR3 regions were amplified from genomic DNA by multiplex PCR using the deep immunoSEQ assay. Extracted genomic DNA from each cell subset was spread evenly across all wells of several immunoSEQ 96-well plates, with each plate serving as a replicate. For sorted subsets, about 200 ng genomic DNA, equal to some 30,000 T cell genomes, was loaded into each replicate PCR. The purified libraries were quantified using a Qubit 3.0 fluorometer, sized with a Bioanalyzer 2100, and then quantified again using the KAPA Library Quantification kit. A separate single-read 150-cycle Illumina NextSeq 550 flow cell was used to sequence each immunoSEQ 96-well plate. The original pipeline was this. Because the immunoSEQ output held only junctional sequences and lacked quality scores, the filtering could not match the filtering applied to full-length reads. Sequences were annotated with PyIR, a Python wrapper for IgBLAST v1.9, using IMGT germline references to assign V/J genes and CDR3. Reads were removed for weak V/J assignments (E-value above 1e-6), missing CDR3, stop codons, out-of-frame junctions, or ambiguous translated residues. V3J clonotypes were defined as sequences sharing an identical inferred V gene, J gene, and CDR3 amino acid sequence. Percentage overlap between repertoires was calculated by dividing the number of shared unique clonotypes by the size of the smaller repertoire. RTK rarefaction, the Chao1 estimator, and Recon v2.1 estimates of unobserved clonotypes were used to assess repertoire richness. Generation probabilities were computed with OLGA for all TCRbeta clonotypes obtained by the gDNA method from a few donors. TCRdb mirrors the immuneACCESS table, restricted to in-frame sequences. Some clones are absent from its copies; in checked studies, under half trace to an unresolved V gene, and the reason for the others is unknown. From that table come the V and J calls and clone size; the DNA was used to work out D and trimming. This sample has under 2,000,000 clones in its table, and roughly 95% of those were observed once. The ten biggest clones cover 1.2% of the sample.

Worth noting for this clone: Its antigen remains unidentified. Base qualities are missing; no much larger clone stands one base away. The same CDR3 arises from other DNA sequences in this sample as well.

This sequence uses TRBV5-1 and TRBJ2-7, with TRBD1 matching 9 junction bases. Sequencing was done on a sample of naive CD8+ T cells sorted from blood. In light of the paper, this sample's cell subset or site label describes: CD45RA+CCR7+. The sequence came from a man younger than 35 in good health. The DNA sequence reads TGCGCCAGCAGCTTGGATCTGGGACAGGGCTACGAGCAGTACTTC. It translates to CASSLDLGQGYEQYF. The CDR3 plus the reference TRBV5-1 and TRBJ2-7 genes for the other parts give the full variable domain: KAGVTQTPRYLIKTRGQQVTLSCSPISGHRSVSWYQQTPGQGLQFLFEYFSETQRNKGNFPGRFSGRQFSNSRSEMNVSTLELGDSALYLCASSLDLGQGYEQYFGPGTRLTVT.